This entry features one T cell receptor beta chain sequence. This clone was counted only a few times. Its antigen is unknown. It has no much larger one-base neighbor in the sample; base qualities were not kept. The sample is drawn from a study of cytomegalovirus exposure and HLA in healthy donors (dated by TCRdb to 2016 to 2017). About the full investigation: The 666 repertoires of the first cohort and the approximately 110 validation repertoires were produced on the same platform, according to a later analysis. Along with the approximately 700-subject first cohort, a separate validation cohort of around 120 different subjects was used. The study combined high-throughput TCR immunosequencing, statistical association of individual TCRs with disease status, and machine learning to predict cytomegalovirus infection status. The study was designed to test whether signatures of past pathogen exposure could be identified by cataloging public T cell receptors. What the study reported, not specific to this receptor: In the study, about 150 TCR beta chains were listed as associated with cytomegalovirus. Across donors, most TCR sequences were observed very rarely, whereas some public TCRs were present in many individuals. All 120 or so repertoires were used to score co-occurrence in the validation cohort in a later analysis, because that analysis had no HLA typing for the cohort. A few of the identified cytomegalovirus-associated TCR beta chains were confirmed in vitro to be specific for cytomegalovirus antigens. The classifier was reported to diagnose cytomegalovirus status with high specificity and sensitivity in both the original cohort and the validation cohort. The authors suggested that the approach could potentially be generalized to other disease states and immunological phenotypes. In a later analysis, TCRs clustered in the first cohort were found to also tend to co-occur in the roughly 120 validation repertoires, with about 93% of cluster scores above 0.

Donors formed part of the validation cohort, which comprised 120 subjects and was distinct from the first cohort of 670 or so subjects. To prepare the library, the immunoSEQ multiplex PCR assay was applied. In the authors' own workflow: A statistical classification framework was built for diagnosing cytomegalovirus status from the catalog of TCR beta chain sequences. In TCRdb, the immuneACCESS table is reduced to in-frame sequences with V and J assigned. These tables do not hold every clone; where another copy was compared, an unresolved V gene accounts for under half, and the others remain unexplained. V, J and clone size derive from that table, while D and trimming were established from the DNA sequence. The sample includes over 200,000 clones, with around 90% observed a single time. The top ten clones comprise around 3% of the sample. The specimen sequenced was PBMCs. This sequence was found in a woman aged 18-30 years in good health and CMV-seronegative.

The bases read TGCGCCAGCAGCTTTGACACCGGGGAGCTGTTTTTT. Its amino acids are CASSFDTGELFF. This sequence uses TRBV10-2 and TRBJ2-2, with no confident D gene call. CDR1 WSHSY and CDR2 SAAADI are derived from the germline V gene. Deletion took 6 bases off V and 3 bases off J, with a span of 5 bases between the germline ends. From cysteine to phenylalanine, the CDR3 is 12 amino acids long. Only the CDR3 portion is preserved as DNA: 36 bases, with reading frame beginning at the first base.